The entry below gives a single TCR beta chain sequence along with its context. As yet, its antigen is unknown. Ophthalmopathy-affected donors exhibited moderate-to-severe activity, CAS ≥3, NOSPECS ≥4, and duration under 3 months. PBMCs were isolated by Ficoll-Paque density gradient centrifugation, using 8 to 10 ml of fresh peripheral blood as the starting material. TCR beta CDR3 amplification used RNA transcripts. An initial RT-PCR round employing HTBI primers preceded a second-round multiplex PCR. TCRdb redid the calling of the multiplex PCR reads with MiXCR, one entry per CDR3 protein. The table includes about 740,000 distinct CDR3 sequences, approximately 40% detected once. This sample stems from a study of Graves' ophthalmopathy and Graves' hyperthyroidism. Overall study findings and caveats: Most expanded thyroid clonotypes above 0.001 frequency also appeared in blood. Distinction of ophthalmopathy from stable hyperthyroidism by a 13-signature model reached 85% to 90% sensitivity and 65% to 83% specificity.

The sequencing sample was made of peripheral blood. This receptor was obtained from an adult man with Graves' ophthalmopathy.

CDR3 protein: CASSPGLAGVLETQYF. CDR3 sequence (DNA): TGTGCCAGCAGCCCTGGACTAGCGGGAGTTTTGGAGACCCAGTACTTC. This rearrangement joins TRBV7-9 to TRBJ2-5; 13 nucleotides match TRBD2. J lost 5 bases, V lost 5 bases, and 8 bases had no gene match. This CDR3 has 16 amino acids. Per the germline V gene, CDR1 is SEHNR and CDR2 is FQNEAQ (reference sequence).